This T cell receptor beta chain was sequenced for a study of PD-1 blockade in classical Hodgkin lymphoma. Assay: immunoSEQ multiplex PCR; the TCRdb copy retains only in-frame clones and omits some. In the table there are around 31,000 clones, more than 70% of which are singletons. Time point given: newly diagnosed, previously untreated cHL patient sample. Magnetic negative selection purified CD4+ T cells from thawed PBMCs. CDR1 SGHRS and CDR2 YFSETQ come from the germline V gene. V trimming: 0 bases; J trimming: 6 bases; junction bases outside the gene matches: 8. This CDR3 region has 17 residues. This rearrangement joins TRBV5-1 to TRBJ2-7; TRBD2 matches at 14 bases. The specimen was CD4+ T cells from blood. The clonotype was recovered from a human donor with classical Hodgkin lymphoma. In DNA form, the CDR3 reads TGCGCCAGCAGCTTGGCCCCGACTAGCGGGAGGGCCGTCGAGCAGTACTTC. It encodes CASSLAPTSGRAVEQYF.